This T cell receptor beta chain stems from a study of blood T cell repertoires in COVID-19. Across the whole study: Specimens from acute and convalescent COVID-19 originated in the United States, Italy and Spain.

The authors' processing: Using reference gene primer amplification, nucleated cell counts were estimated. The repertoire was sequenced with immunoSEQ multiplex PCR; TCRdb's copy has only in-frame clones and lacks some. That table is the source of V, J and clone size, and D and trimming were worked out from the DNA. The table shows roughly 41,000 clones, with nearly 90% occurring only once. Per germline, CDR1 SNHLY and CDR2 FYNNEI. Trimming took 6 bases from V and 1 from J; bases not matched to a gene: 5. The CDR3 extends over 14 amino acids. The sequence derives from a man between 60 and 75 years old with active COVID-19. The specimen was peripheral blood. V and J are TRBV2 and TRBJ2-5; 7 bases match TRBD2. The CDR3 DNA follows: TGTGCCAGCAGACAACTAGCGTCCCAAGAGACCCAGTACTTC. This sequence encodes CASRQLASQETQYF.